The 25 T cell receptor beta chains below all came from one sample that was sequenced in a study of shared clonotypes between healthy human individuals. TCRdb's table, derived via immunoSEQ multiplex PCR, lists solely in-frame clones and lacks some. This table holds about 110,000 clones, 68% found once. The sample taken for sequencing was memory CD8+ T cells sorted from blood. Subset noted: CD45RO+ cells pooled with CCR7-negative TemRA cells. These receptor sequences come from a woman aged 25 to 45 in good health.

This sequence joins TRBV4-1 and TRBJ2-4, with D unclear. The germline V and J ends were trimmed by 0 bases and 0 bases, with 12 bases remaining between them. This CDR3 has 17 residues. CDR1 and CDR2 (germline): MGHRA, YSYEKL. The CDR3 is CASSQESLRLAKNIQYF. The CDR3 DNA is TGCGCCAGCAGCCAAGAGAGTTTGCGTTTAGCCAAAAACATTCAGTACTTC.

The V call is TRBV27, the J call TRBJ1-2; 7 nucleotides agree with TRBD1. Germline V gene data show CDR1 as MNHEY and CDR2 as SMNVEV (reference sequence). The V and J ends lost 6 bases and 4 bases, in that order; junction bases with no gene match: 2. The CDR3 is 12 amino acids. The CDR3 DNA reads TGTGCCAGCAGGGGACAGCCCTATGGCTACACCTTC. Its translation is CASRGQPYGYTF.

CDR3 sequence reads: CASSLAGRHEQYF. The CDR3 bases are TGTGCCAGCAGCTTAGCGGGGCGCCACGAGCAGTACTTC. This chain uses TRBV7-6 with TRBJ2-7; possibly TRBD1 for D (5 bases). V lost 0 bases and J 5 bases, leaving 8 bases between the germline ends. Germline V CDR1 and CDR2: SGHVS, FNYEAQ. The CDR3 spans 13 residues.

On this clone itself: Other DNA variants within this sample encode the same CDR3. The J gene is TRBJ2-1, the V gene TRBV7-9, with TRBD2 matching over 7 bases. This CDR3 has 16 amino acids. The V gene's germline CDR1 is SEHNR and CDR2 FQNEAQ (reference sequence). V lost 5 bases, J lost 0 bases, and 7 bases stayed unmatched. CDR3 protein: CASSPPGGSSYNEQFF. CDR3 nucleotides: TGTGCCAGCAGCCCCCCTGGCGGGAGCTCCTACAATGAGCAGTTCTTC.

The gene calls are TRBV7-9 and TRBJ1-2, with D unclear. The length of the CDR3 is 14 residues. V gave up 6 bases and J gave up 5 bases, with 16 bases separating them. Germline V gene data show CDR1 as SEHNR and CDR2 as FQNEAQ (reference sequence). The CDR3 protein is CASSRPGLMYGYTF. For the CDR3, the DNA is TGTGCCAGCAGTCGCCCGGGATTGATGTATGGCTACACCTTC.

CDR3 DNA: TGTGCCAGCAGTTTGAGGGTCAGAGGGTCCTACGAGCAGTACTTC. It is translated as CASSLRVRGSYEQYF. V and J are TRBV27 and TRBJ2-7; D is possibly TRBD2 (5 bases). The length of the CDR3 is 15 residues. Germline loops: CDR1 MNHEY, CDR2 SMNVEV (reference sequence). V was pared by 3 bases and J by 1 base, with 13 bases between.

In its sample, this clone was seen once. The genes are TRBV27 and TRBJ2-7; 7 nucleotides match TRBD1. V gave up 3 bases and J gave up 2 bases; unmatched junction bases: 13. Germline V gene lookup returns CDR1 MNHEY and CDR2 SMNVEV (reference sequence). CDR3 size: 17 residues. The CDR3: CASSFWDNDDRAYEQYF. As DNA, the CDR3 is TGTGCCAGCAGTTTTTGGGACAACGATGACAGGGCCTACGAGCAGTACTTC.

The chain couples TRBV27 to TRBJ2-7; D perhaps matches TRBD1 (6 bases). Trimming removed 5 bases at V and 1 base at J, with 12 bases between. The CDR3 spans 14 residues. Germline CDR1 reads MNHEY; CDR2 reads SMNVEV (reference sequence). The DNA of the CDR3 is TGTGCCAGCAGTCACACAACAGGGTCCTACGAGCAGTACTTC. As protein: CASSHTTGSYEQYF.

The chain joins TRBV25-1 to TRBJ1-4; the D gene is possibly TRBD1 (5 bases). Germline CDR1 MGHDK, CDR2 SYGVNS. The CDR3 has 17 amino acids. The V end lost 2 bases, the J end lost 2 bases, and 15 bases lay between the germline ends. The DNA of the CDR3 is TGTGCCAGCAGTGAAAGACAGCCTTTAGATACTAATGAAAAACTGTTTTTT. Its protein product is CASSERQPLDTNEKLFF.

The rearrangement joins TRBV4-2 to TRBJ2-7, with 8 bases identical to TRBD1. The CDR3 totals 16 residues. The germline V gene encodes CDR1 LGHNA and CDR2 YNFKEQ. The J segment lost 5 bases and the V segment lost 1 base, leaving 10 bases of the junction unmatched. CDR3 in DNA: TGTGCCAGCAGCCAAGTCCTGGGGACAGGCGGGGACGAGCAGTACTTC. It is translated as CASSQVLGTGGDEQYF.

The chain carries TRBV7-6 and TRBJ2-7; D not resolved. Trimming removed 5 bases at V and 0 bases at J, with 8 bases between. The germline V gene encodes CDR1 SGHVS and CDR2 FNYEAQ. The CDR3 runs 13 residues. CDR3 nucleotides: TGTGCCAGCAGCCCAGGCAACTCCTACGAGCAGTACTTC. It translates to CASSPGNSYEQYF.

This chain links TRBV5-6 with TRBJ1-5; 7 nucleotides agree with TRBD1. J was trimmed by 5 bases and V by 5 bases; bases with no gene match: 13. The CDR3 totals 16 residues. The germline V gene encodes CDR1 SGHDT and CDR2 YYEEEE. CDR3 in DNA: TGTGCCAGCAGTGCCGCCACAGGGGCAGGCCATCAGCCCCAGCATTTT. Encoded protein: CASSAATGAGHQPQHF. Full variable domain (missing parts from reference TRBV5-6 and TRBJ1-5): DAGVTQSPTHLIKTRGQQVTLRCSPKSGHDTVSWYQQALGQGPQFIFQYYEEEERQRGNFPDRFSGHQFPNYSSELNVNALLLGDSALYLCASSAATGAGHQPQHFGDGTRLSIL.

There are a few counts of this clone. The chain uses TRBV7-9 and TRBJ2-1; the D gene could be TRBD1 or TRBD2 (5 bases each). The CDR3 is 17 amino acids. The V end was cut by 5 bases, the J end by 7 bases, with 24 bases between. Germline V gives CDR1 SEHNR, CDR2 FQNEAQ (reference sequence). CDR3 sequence: CASSPPWTGTDANEQFF. Written as DNA, the CDR3 is TGTGCCAGCAGCCCACCTTGGACGGGGACCGATGCAAATGAGCAGTTCTTC.

The chain is built from TRBV18 and TRBJ2-7; 7 bases align to TRBD1. CDR1 and CDR2 (germline): KGHSH, LQKENI. This CDR3 comprises 14 residues. The J segment lost 4 bases and the V segment lost 3 bases, leaving 6 bases of the junction unmatched. CDR3 region: CASSPLRTGYEQYF. The CDR3 bases are TGTGCCAGCTCACCCTTAAGGACAGGTTACGAGCAGTACTTC. Combining the CDR3 with reference TRBV18 and TRBJ2-7 gives the whole variable domain NAGVMQNPRHLVRRRGQEARLRCSPMKGHSHVYWYRQLPEEGLKFMVYLQKENIIDESGMPKERFSAEFPKEGPSILRIQQVVRGDSAAYFCASSPLRTGYEQYFGPGTRLTVT.

This rearrangement joins TRBV4-1 to TRBJ2-7; 12 positions match TRBD2. Germline CDR1 MGHRA, CDR2 YSYEKL. Trimming removed 4 bases from V and 2 bases from J; junction bases left unmatched: 15. The CDR3 runs 19 residues. The CDR3 protein is CASSPLRTTSGSFPYEQYF. The DNA of the CDR3 is TGCGCCAGCAGCCCCCTTAGGACGACTAGCGGGAGCTTCCCCTACGAGCAGTACTTC.

A few counts support this clone. The rearrangement joins TRBV20-1 to TRBJ2-1; D is ambiguous. This CDR3 contains 10 residues. Deletions cut 6 bases from V and 8 bases from J, with 8 bases between. CDR1 and CDR2 (germline): DFQATT, SNEGSKA (reference sequence). The CDR3 reads CSALSYEQFF. CDR3 in DNA: TGCAGTGCGTTGAGTTATGAGCAGTTCTTC.

The rearrangement uses TRBV6-1 and TRBJ2-5; 7 nucleotides match TRBD1. The CDR3 is 15 residues long. With V trimmed by 4 bases and J by 2 bases, 7 bases remained unmatched. Germline V gives CDR1 MNHNS, CDR2 SASEGT. CDR3 nucleotides: TGTGCCAGCAGTGGCACGGGACAGAGGCAAGAGACCCAGTACTTC. Protein: CASSGTGQRQETQYF.

This sequence joins TRBV5-1 and TRBJ2-1; TRBD2 matches 10 bases. V was clipped by 4 bases and J by 3 bases; unmatched bases: 16. This CDR3 has 19 amino acids. The germline gives CDR1 SGHRS, CDR2 YFSETQ. CDR3 protein: CASSPTLAGAAGIYNEQFF. CDR3 coding DNA: TGCGCCAGCAGCCCAACTCTAGCGGGAGCCGCAGGCATCTACAATGAGCAGTTCTTC.

V is TRBV6-1 and J is TRBJ2-7; either TRBD1 or TRBD2 may fit D (5 bases each). From germline, CDR1 is MNHNS and CDR2 SASEGT. The CDR3 loop spans 13 amino acids. The V end lost 6 bases, the J end lost 5 bases, and 14 bases lay between the germline ends. As DNA, the CDR3 is TGTGCCAGCAGGGAGAGGTGGGGGAACGAGCAGTACTTC. Its translation is CASRERWGNEQYF.

This sequence joins TRBV7-3 and TRBJ2-7, with 7 bases lining up with TRBD2. Germline CDR1 is SGHTA and CDR2 is FQGTGA. The CDR3 spans 12 residues. V lost 8 bases, J lost 6 bases, and 7 bases stayed unmatched. CDR3 bases: TGTGCCAGCGGCACGGGAGGTTCCGAGCAGTACTTC. Protein sequence: CASGTGGSEQYF. The full variable domain, with the rest looked up from reference TRBV7-3 and TRBJ2-7, is GAGVSQTPSNKVTEKGKYVELRCDPISGHTALYWYRQSLGQGPEFLIYFQGTGAADDSGLPNDRFFAVRPEGSVSTLKIQRTERGDSAVYLCASGTGGSEQYFGPGTRLTVT.

The chain employs TRBV2 and TRBJ1-2; TRBD1 matches 8 bases. V was pared by 4 bases and J by 7 bases, with 8 bases of the junction left unmatched. The CDR3 covers 14 residues. CDR1 SNHLY and CDR2 FYNNEI come from the germline V gene. CDR3 loop: CASSAGGRLVGYTF. The DNA of the CDR3 is TGTGCCAGCAGTGCAGGGGGCCGACTGGTTGGCTACACCTTC.

The chain employs TRBV6-4 and TRBJ2-1; 10 bases agree with TRBD2. J was trimmed by 5 bases and V by 6 bases; bases with no gene match: 4. Germline CDR1 reads MRHNA; CDR2 reads SNTAGT. The CDR3 sequence is 14 residues long. This chain's CDR3 is CASSGTSDNNEQFF. The CDR3 DNA reads TGTGCCAGCAGCGGGACTAGCGACAACAATGAGCAGTTCTTC.

This sequence joins TRBV10-3 and TRBJ2-7; D perhaps matches TRBD2 (5 bases). The CDR3 sequence is 15 residues long. The V and J ends lost 0 bases and 2 bases respectively, with 11 bases between them. Germline V gene sequence: CDR1 ENHRY, CDR2 SYGVKD. For the CDR3, the DNA is TGTGCCATCAGTGAGTCGCCTAGCTGGACCTACGAGCAGTACTTC. It codes for CAISESPSWTYEQYF.

V usage is TRBV28 and J usage is TRBJ1-4, with unresolved D. CDR1 is MDHEN, CDR2 SYDVKM, per germline. Trimming pared 8 bases from V and 0 bases from J, leaving 7 bases between. This CDR3 has 13 amino acids. The CDR3 is CASARTTNEKLFF. The CDR3, as DNA: TGTGCCAGCGCGAGAACAACTAATGAAAAACTGTTTTTT.

This clone was detected a few times. The chain has TRBV6-6 and TRBJ2-1; 7 bases match TRBD2. Per the germline V gene, CDR1 is MNHNY and CDR2 is SVGAGI (reference sequence). J gave up 1 base and V 4 bases, and 7 bases lay outside the gene matches. This CDR3 region has 16 residues. In nucleotides, the CDR3 is TGTGCCAGCAGTTTATACGGAGCGGGGTCCTACAATGAGCAGTTCTTC. This codes for CASSLYGAGSYNEQFF.